Described below is a single T cell receptor (beta chain) sequence and its context. The antigen is unknown. This sample is drawn from a study of T cell repertoires in cytomegalovirus infection. Study-wide background: From public TCR beta signatures came an indication of both CMV infection and matching HLA type.

Between the trimmed V and J ends, which lost 5 bases and 3 bases, there was a span of 16 bases. Per the germline V gene, CDR1 is SSHAT and CDR2 is FNYEAQ (reference sequence). The CDR3 runs to 15 residues. Study-wide findings and caveats: There were carriers of CMV plus the relevant HLA, and cumulative public TCR beta family frequency identified them. The response measured ex vivo was dominated by TCR beta clonotypes (HLA-C-restricted and CMV-specific).

MiXCR was run by TCRdb on the reads, yielding one entry per CDR3 protein. This table has about 260,000 distinct CDR3 sequences, around 13% appearing once. The material sequenced was PBMCs. The receptor's source is a human donor in good health (CMV status not recorded). Some clones in this sample may be carry-over from other donors' samples. V usage is TRBV7-7 and J usage is TRBJ2-5, with D perhaps TRBD1 or TRBD2 (5 bases each). This chain's CDR3 is CASSVSSGTEETQYF. The CDR3 DNA reads TGTGCCAGCAGCGTTAGTTCCGGGACGGAAGAGACCCAGTACTTC.